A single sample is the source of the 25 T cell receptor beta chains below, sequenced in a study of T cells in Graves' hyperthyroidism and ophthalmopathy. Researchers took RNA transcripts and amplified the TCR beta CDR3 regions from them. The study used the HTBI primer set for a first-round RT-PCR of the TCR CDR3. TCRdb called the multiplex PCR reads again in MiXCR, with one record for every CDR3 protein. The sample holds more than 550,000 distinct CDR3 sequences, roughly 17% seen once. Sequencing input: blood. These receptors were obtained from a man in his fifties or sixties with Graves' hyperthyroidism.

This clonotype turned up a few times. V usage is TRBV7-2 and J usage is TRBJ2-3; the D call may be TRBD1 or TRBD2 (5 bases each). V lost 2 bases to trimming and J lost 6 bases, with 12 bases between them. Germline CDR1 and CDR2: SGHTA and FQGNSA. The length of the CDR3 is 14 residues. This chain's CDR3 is CASSLQGTWDTQYF. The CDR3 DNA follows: TGTGCCAGCAGCTTACAAGGGACGTGGGATACGCAGTATTTT.

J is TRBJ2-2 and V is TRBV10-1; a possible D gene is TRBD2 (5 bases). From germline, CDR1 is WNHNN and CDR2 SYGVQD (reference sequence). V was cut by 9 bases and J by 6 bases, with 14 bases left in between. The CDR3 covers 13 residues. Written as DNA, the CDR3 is TGCGCCAGTTCCGAGGGTAGAGCCGGGGAGCTGTTTTTT. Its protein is CASSEGRAGELFF.

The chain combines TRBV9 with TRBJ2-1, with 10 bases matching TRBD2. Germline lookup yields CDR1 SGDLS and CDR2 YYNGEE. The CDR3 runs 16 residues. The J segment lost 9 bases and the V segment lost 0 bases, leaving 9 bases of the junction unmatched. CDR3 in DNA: TGTGCCAGCAGCGTAGGCGGGAGCGGGAGGGGGCCTGAGCAGTTCTTC. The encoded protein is CASSVGGSGRGPEQFF.

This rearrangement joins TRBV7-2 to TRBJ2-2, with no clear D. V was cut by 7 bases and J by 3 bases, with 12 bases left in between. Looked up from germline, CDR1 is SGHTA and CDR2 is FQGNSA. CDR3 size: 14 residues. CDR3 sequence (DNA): TGTGCCAGCAAATGGAGAGGATACACCGGGGAGCTGTTTTTT. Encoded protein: CASKWRGYTGELFF.

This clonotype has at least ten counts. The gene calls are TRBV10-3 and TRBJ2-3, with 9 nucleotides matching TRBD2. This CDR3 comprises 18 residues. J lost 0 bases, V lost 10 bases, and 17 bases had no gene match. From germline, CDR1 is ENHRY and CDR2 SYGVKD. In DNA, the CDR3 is TGTGCCACCAAAAAACTTCAGGCTAGCGGGGCCAGCACAGATACGCAGTATTTT. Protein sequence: CATKKLQASGASTDTQYF.

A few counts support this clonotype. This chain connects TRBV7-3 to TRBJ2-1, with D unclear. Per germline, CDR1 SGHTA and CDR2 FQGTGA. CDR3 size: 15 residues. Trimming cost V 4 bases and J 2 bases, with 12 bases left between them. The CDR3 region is CASSSEFAPYNEQFF. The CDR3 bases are TGTGCCAGCAGCTCGGAGTTCGCCCCCTACAATGAGCAGTTCTTC.

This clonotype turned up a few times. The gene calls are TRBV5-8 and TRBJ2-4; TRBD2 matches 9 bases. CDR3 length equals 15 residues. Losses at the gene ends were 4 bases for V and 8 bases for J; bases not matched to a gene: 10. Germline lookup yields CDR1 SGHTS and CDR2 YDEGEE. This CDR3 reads CASSARGSGSDIQYF. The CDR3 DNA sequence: TGTGCCAGCAGCGCCCGGGGTAGCGGGAGCGACATTCAGTACTTC.

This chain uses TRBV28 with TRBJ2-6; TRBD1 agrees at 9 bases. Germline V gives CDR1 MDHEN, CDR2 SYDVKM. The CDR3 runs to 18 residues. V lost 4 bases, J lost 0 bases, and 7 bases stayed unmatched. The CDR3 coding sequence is TGTGCCAGCAGTTCACCGGGACAGGGTTTCTCTGGGGCCAACGTCCTGACTTTC. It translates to CASSSPGQGFSGANVLTF.

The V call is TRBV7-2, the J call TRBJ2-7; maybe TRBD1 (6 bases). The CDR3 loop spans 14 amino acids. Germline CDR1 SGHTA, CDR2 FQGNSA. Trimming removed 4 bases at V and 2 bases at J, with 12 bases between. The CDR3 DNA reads TGTGCCAGCAGCTCCATGGGACACCCCTACGAGCAGTACTTC. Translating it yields CASSSMGHPYEQYF.

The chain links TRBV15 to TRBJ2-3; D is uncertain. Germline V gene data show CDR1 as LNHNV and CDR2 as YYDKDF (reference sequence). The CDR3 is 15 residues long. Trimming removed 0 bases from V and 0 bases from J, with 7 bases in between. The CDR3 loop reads CATSRETTSTDTQYF. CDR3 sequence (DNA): TGTGCCACCAGCAGAGAGACAACGAGCACAGATACGCAGTATTTT.

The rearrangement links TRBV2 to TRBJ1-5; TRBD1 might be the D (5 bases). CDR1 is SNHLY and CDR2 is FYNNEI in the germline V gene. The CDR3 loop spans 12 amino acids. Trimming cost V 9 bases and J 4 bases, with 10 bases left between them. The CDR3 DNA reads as TGTGCCAGTTGGGGGATTAATCAGCCCCAGCATTTT. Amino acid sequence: CASWGINQPQHF.

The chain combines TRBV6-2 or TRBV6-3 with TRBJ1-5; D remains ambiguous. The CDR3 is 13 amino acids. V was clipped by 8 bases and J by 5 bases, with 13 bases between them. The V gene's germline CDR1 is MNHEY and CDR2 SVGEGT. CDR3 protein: CASGGGSDQPQHF. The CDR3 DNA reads TGTGCCAGCGGTGGAGGGAGCGATCAGCCCCAGCATTTT.

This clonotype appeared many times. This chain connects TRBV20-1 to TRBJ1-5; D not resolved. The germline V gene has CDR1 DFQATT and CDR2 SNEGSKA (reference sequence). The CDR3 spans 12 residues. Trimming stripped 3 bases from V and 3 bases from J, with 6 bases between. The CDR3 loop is CSASRPNQPQHF. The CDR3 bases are TGCAGTGCTAGTAGGCCCAATCAGCCCCAGCATTTT.

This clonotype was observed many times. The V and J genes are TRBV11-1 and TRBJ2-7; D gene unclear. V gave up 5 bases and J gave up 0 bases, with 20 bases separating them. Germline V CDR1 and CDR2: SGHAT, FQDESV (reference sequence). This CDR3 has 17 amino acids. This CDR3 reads CASSQRFIASSSYEQYF. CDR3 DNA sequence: TGTGCCAGCAGCCAACGTTTTATAGCATCCAGCTCCTACGAGCAGTACTTC.

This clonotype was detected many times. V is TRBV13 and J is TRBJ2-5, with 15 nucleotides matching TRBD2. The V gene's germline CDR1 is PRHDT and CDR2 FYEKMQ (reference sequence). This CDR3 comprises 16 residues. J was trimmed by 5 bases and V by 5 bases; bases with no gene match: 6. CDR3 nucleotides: TGTGCCAGCAGCGGGGGACTAGCGGGAGGCAGGGAGACCCAGTACTTC. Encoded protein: CASSGGLAGGRETQYF. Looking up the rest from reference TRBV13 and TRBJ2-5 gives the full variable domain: AAGVIQSPRHLIKEKRETATLKCYPIPRHDTVYWYQQGPGQDPQFLISFYEKMQSDKGSIPDRFSAQQFSDYHSELNMSSLELGDSALYFCASSGGLAGGRETQYFGPGTRLLVL.

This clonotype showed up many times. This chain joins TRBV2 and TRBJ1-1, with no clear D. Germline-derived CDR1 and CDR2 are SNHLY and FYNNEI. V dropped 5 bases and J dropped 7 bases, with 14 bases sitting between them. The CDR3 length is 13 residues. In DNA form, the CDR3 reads TGTGCCAGCAGTAGCTTGGGAGAGCTTGAAGCTTTCTTT. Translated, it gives CASSSLGELEAFF.

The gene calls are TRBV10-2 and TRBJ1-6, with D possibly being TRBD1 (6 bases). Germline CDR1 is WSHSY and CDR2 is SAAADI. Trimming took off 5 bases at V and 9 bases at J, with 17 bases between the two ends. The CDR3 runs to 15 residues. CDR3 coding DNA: TGCGCCAGCAGTTTGGGGGCAATCAGTAGTTCACCCCTCCACTTT. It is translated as CASSLGAISSSPLHF.

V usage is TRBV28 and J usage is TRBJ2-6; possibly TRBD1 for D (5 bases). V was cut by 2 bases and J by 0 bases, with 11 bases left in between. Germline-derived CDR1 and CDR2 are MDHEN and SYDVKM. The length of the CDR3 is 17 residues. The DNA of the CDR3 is TGTGCCAGCAGTTTAGTTCAGGGTAGCTCTGGGGCCAACGTCCTGACTTTC. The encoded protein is CASSLVQGSSGANVLTF.

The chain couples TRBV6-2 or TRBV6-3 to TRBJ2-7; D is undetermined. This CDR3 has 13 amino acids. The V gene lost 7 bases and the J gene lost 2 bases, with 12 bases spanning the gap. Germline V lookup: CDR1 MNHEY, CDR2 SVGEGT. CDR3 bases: TGTGCCAGCACCCTAGGGTCGGCCTACGAGCAGTACTTC. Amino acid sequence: CASTLGSAYEQYF.

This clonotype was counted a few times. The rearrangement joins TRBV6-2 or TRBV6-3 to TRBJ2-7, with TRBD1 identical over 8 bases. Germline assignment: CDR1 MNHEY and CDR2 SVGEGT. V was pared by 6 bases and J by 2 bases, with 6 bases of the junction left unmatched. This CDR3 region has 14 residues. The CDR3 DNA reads TGTGCCAGCAGAAAGGACAGGGCCCCCTACGAGCAGTACTTC. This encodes CASRKDRAPYEQYF.

CDR3 protein: CASSLSYPPGASYEQYF. Here the CDR3 DNA reads TGTGCCAGCAGTTTATCCTATCCCCCGGGGGCCTCCTACGAGCAGTACTTC. The chain recombines TRBV28 with TRBJ2-7, with D tentatively TRBD1 or TRBD2 (6 bases each). Deletions cut 1 base from V and 0 bases from J, with 16 bases between. There are 17 residues in the CDR3. Germline V CDR1 and CDR2: MDHEN, SYDVKM.

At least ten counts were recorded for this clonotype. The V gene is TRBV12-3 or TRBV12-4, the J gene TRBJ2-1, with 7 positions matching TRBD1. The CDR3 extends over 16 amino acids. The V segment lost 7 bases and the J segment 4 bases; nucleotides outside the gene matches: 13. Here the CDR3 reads CASTDRKSQYYNEQFF. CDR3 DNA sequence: TGTGCCAGCACGGACAGGAAAAGTCAGTATTACAATGAGCAGTTCTTC.

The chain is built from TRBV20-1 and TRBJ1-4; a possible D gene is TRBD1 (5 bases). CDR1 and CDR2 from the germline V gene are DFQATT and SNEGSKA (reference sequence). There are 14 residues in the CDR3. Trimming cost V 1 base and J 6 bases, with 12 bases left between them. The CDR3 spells CSARGRQGYEKLFF. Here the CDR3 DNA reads TGCAGTGCTAGAGGGCGGCAGGGTTATGAAAAACTGTTTTTT.

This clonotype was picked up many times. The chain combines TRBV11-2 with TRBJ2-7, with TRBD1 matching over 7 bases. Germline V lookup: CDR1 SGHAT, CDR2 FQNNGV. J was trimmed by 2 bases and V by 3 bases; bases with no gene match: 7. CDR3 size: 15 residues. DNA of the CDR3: TGTGCCAGCAGCTTTAAATCCCAGGGGGCCTACGAGCAGTACTTC. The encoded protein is CASSFKSQGAYEQYF. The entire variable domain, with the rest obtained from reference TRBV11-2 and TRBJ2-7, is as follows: EAGVAQSPRYKIIEKRQSVAFWCNPISGHATLYWYQQILGQGPKLLIQFQNNGVVDDSQLPKDRFSAERLKGVDSTLKIQPAKLEDSAVYLCASSFKSQGAYEQYFGPGTRLTVT.

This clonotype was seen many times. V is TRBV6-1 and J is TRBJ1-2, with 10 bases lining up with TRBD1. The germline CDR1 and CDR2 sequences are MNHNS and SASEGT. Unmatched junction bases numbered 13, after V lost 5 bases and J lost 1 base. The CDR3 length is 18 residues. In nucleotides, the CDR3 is TGTGCCAGCAGTTATCTGCGAGACAGGGGGCAATATAACTATGGCTACACCTTC. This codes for CASSYLRDRGQYNYGYTF.